The entry below gives a single TCR beta chain sequence along with its context. TCRdb's table, derived via immunoSEQ multiplex PCR, lists solely in-frame clones and lacks some. The table has roughly 150,000 clones, around 82% seen once. These data are taken from a study of blood T cell repertoires in COVID-19. This sequence was found in a man aged 55 to 69 with active or convalescent COVID-19. Material for sequencing was peripheral blood.

CDR3 DNA: TGTGCCACCAGCAGAGAACCCCCAGGCAGGGGTTATAATGAAAAACTGTTTTTT. Translation gives CATSREPPGRGYNEKLFF. The chain is built from TRBV15 and TRBJ1-4; the D gene is possibly TRBD1 (6 bases). The CDR3 extends over 18 amino acids. The V gene's germline CDR1 is LNHNV and CDR2 YYDKDF (reference sequence). V was shortened by 0 bases and J by 4 bases, with 18 bases between the two germline ends.